This TCR beta chain derives from a study of blood T cell repertoires in COVID-19. Original handling: Cell counts per sample came from amplifying reference gene primers. TCRdb's copy holds only in-frame clones and misses some; the assay was immunoSEQ multiplex PCR. The V and J calls and clone size are taken from that table; D and trimming were inferred from the DNA. The table shows tens of thousands of clones, with 85% to 90% occurring only once. The CDR3 extends over 15 amino acids. The ends were cut back, 9 bases at V and 0 bases at J, with 15 bases in the middle. Germline V gene lookup returns CDR1 MDHEN and CDR2 SYDVKM.

This rearrangement joins TRBV28 to TRBJ2-1; weak D call: TRBD2 (5 bases). The TCR originated in an elderly woman with active COVID-19. Specimen: peripheral blood. The chain's CDR3 is CASTSGGPSYNEQFF. The CDR3 coding sequence is TGTGCCAGTACCTCGGGCGGGCCCTCCTACAATGAGCAGTTCTTC.